Listed here are 11 T cell receptor beta chains from one sample, sequenced in a study of blood T cell repertoires in COVID-19. Method: immunoSEQ multiplex PCR; TCRdb's copy keeps in-frame clones and lacks some. In the table there are about 110,000 clones, approximately 80% of which are singletons. The sample comprised peripheral blood. Receptor source: a woman aged 70-85 years with acute or convalescent COVID-19.

The chain carries TRBV2 and TRBJ1-1, with D unclear. V lost 6 bases and J 8 bases, leaving 16 bases between the germline ends. The CDR3 consists of 13 residues. CDR1 is SNHLY, CDR2 FYNNEI, per germline. CDR3 in amino acids: CASRVIAVQEAFF. The CDR3 coding sequence is TGTGCCAGCAGAGTAATCGCGGTCCAAGAAGCTTTCTTT.

The chain couples TRBV28 to TRBJ1-2; 7 nucleotides align to TRBD1. V shed 4 bases and J 7 bases; nucleotides not matched to a gene: 6. The CDR3 extends over 13 amino acids. CDR1 and CDR2 from the germline V gene are MDHEN and SYDVKM. The CDR3 reads CASSSTGLGGYTF. CDR3 bases: TGTGCCAGCAGTTCGACAGGGCTGGGTGGCTACACCTTC.

V usage is TRBV10-3 and J usage is TRBJ1-2; D remains unclear. The CDR3 totals 15 residues. Trimming left V 10 bases short and J 0 bases short, with 18 bases between. Germline lookup yields CDR1 ENHRY and CDR2 SYGVKD. The DNA for the CDR3 is TGTGCCACCTCAAGGATCCTAGGTGCTAACTATGGCTACACCTTC. Protein: CATSRILGANYGYTF.

CDR3 sequence (DNA): TGTGCCAGCTCACCCGCAGGGAACACTGAAGCTTTCTTT. This gives the protein CASSPAGNTEAFF. The V gene is TRBV18, the J gene TRBJ1-1; D is uncertain. The CDR3 contains 13 residues. The germline CDR1 and CDR2 sequences are KGHSH and LQKENI. V was shortened by 3 bases and J by 1 base, with 6 bases between the two germline ends.

The CDR3 nucleotides are TGTGCCAGCAGCTCCGTCGGGGTACGCAATGAGCAGTTCTTC. Translated: CASSSVGVRNEQFF. The rearrangement uses TRBV7-9 and TRBJ2-1; weak D call: TRBD2 (5 bases). This CDR3 spans 14 amino acids. Trimming stripped 4 bases from V and 6 bases from J, with 13 bases between. The germline gives CDR1 SEHNR, CDR2 FQNEAQ (reference sequence).

This chain uses TRBV4-1 with TRBJ2-1, with 15 nucleotides matching TRBD2. The CDR3 consists of 16 residues. In germline, CDR1 is MGHRA, CDR2 YSYEKL. Trimming at V came to 4 bases and at J to 7 bases, leaving 5 bases not matched to a gene. The CDR3 DNA is TGCGCCAGCAGCCGGGGACTAGCGGGGGGAGGTAATGAGCAGTTCTTC. It codes for CASSRGLAGGGNEQFF.

The chain employs TRBV6-2 or TRBV6-3 and TRBJ1-5; 9 nucleotides line up with TRBD1. Germline V gene sequence: CDR1 MNHEY, CDR2 SVGEGT. This CDR3 contains 18 residues. J gave up 2 bases and V 2 bases, and 10 bases lay outside the gene matches. DNA of the CDR3: TGTGCCAGCAGTTACAGGACAGGGGAAGGTGGTGGCAATCAGCCCCAGCATTTT. Its protein product is CASSYRTGEGGGNQPQHF.

The chain couples TRBV28 to TRBJ1-2, with D uncertain. Germline CDR1 is MDHEN and CDR2 is SYDVKM. The CDR3 is made up of 12 amino acids. Trimming shortened V by 7 bases and J by 4 bases, and 10 bases separated the two germline ends. Here the CDR3 reads CASIGGGYGYTF. The CDR3 bases are TGTGCCAGCATCGGAGGAGGCTATGGCTACACCTTC.

The J gene is TRBJ1-1, the V gene TRBV19, with 8 positions matching TRBD1. The germline gives CDR1 LNHDA, CDR2 SQIVND (reference sequence). V was clipped by 4 bases and J by 10 bases; unmatched bases: 5. The CDR3 consists of 12 residues. The CDR3 loop reads CASSRQGTRAFF. CDR3 bases: TGTGCCAGTAGTAGACAGGGGACGCGAGCTTTCTTT.

This chain uses TRBV28 with TRBJ2-5, with D possibly TRBD1 on 5 matching bases. The CDR3 has 15 amino acids. CDR1 and CDR2 from the germline V gene are MDHEN and SYDVKM. Between the trimmed V and J ends, which lost 2 bases and 7 bases, there was a span of 17 bases. This chain's CDR3 is CASSLGTGGWGTQYF. The CDR3 DNA reads TGTGCCAGCAGTTTAGGAACAGGTGGTTGGGGGACCCAGTACTTC.

V gene TRBV28 combines with J gene TRBJ1-5; the D gene is possibly TRBD1 (5 bases). V was pared by 10 bases and J by 7 bases, with 17 bases between. The CDR3 contains 13 residues. Germline assignment: CDR1 MDHEN and CDR2 SYDVKM. CDR3 residues: CATWDRGRQPQHF. CDR3 sequence (DNA): TGTGCCACCTGGGATAGGGGAAGACAGCCCCAGCATTTT.